This TCR beta chain was retrieved from a study of T cell responses to AZD1222 COVID-19 vaccine. Study in general: Pooling covered second doses at about 4 or about 12 weeks. General study findings and limits: Across the whole spike, CD4 TCRs peaked at regions 160-218 and 743-854.

Generated by immunoSEQ multiplex PCR, the TCRdb table keeps only in-frame clones and is missing some. The profile shows 110,000 to 150,000 clones, 80% to 95% of them singletons. The length of the CDR3 is 14 residues. Germline loops: CDR1 MDHEN, CDR2 SYDVKM. V shed 4 bases and J shed 3 bases, with 12 bases lying between them. A word on this clone: Its cognate antigen is unknown.

Sample: peripheral blood, taken on day 0 of AZD1222 vaccination. This chain uses TRBV28 with TRBJ1-2; tentative D call: TRBD1 (6 bases). The TCR was taken from an adult in good health. CDR3 loop: CASSSRGTYYGYTF. The CDR3 bases are TGTGCCAGCAGTTCCAGAGGGACATACTATGGCTACACCTTC.